One sample yielded the 17 T cell receptor beta chains listed below, sequenced in a study of blood T cell repertoires in COVID-19. Measured with immunoSEQ multiplex PCR; TCRdb has only the in-frame clones, and not every one. The table has fewer than 100,000 clones, about nine tenths seen once. Sequencing was performed on peripheral blood. The receptors here all came from a woman aged 45-65 years in a cohort sampled during active COVID-19.

The rearrangement uses TRBV6-1 and TRBJ1-2, with 7 bases fitting TRBD1. V lost 2 bases and J lost 4; bases outside the gene matches: 4. The CDR3 contains 14 residues. Germline V CDR1 and CDR2: MNHNS, SASEGT. CDR3: CASSERGPVYGYTF. As DNA, the CDR3 is TGTGCCAGCAGTGAAAGGGGGCCTGTCTATGGCTACACCTTC.

This chain uses TRBV11-2 with TRBJ2-1, with 10 bases aligning to TRBD1. This CDR3 is 15 amino acids long. Trimming at V came to 3 bases and at J to 8 bases, leaving 7 bases not matched to a gene. Germline V gene lookup returns CDR1 SGHAT and CDR2 FQNNGV. CDR3 in amino acids: CASSLGTGVFDEQFF. CDR3 DNA: TGTGCCAGCAGCTTGGGGACAGGGGTCTTCGATGAGCAGTTCTTC.

The chain joins TRBV3-1 (or the pseudogene TRBV3-2) to TRBJ1-1; the D gene is possibly TRBD1 (5 bases). The CDR3 loop spans 12 amino acids. The V end was cut by 4 bases, the J end by 7 bases, with 10 bases between. The V gene's germline CDR1 is LGHDT and CDR2 YNNKEL (reference sequence). Here the CDR3 reads CASSPAGFEAFF. The CDR3 DNA is TGTGCCAGCAGCCCCGCAGGGTTTGAAGCTTTCTTT.

The gene calls are TRBV5-8 and TRBJ1-2, with TRBD1 identical over 9 bases. This CDR3 is 15 amino acids long. From germline, CDR1 is SGHTS and CDR2 YDEGEE. The J segment lost 7 bases and the V segment lost 5 bases, leaving 12 bases of the junction unmatched. DNA of the CDR3: TGTGCCAGCAGACCGAAGGGACAGGGTCTTCGTGGCTACACCTTC. Translating gives CASRPKGQGLRGYTF.

The chain couples TRBV2 to TRBJ1-1, with D possibly being TRBD1 (5 bases). In germline, CDR1 is SNHLY, CDR2 FYNNEI. The ends were cut back, 4 bases at V and 10 bases at J, with 19 bases in the middle. This CDR3 is 14 amino acids long. For the CDR3, the DNA is TGTGCCAGCAGTGCACCCCGGGACTCAATGATAGCTTTCTTT. Translating gives CASSAPRDSMIAFF.

This clone occurred a few times. V and J are TRBV3-1 (or the pseudogene TRBV3-2) and TRBJ1-6; D is perhaps TRBD1 (6 bases). V was cut by 0 bases and J by 4 bases, with 7 bases left in between. Germline CDR1 and CDR2: LGHDT and YNNKEL (reference sequence). The CDR3 has 15 residues. In nucleotides, the CDR3 is TGTGCCAGCAGCCAAGAGACAGGTTATAATTCACCCCTCCACTTT. Amino acids: CASSQETGYNSPLHF.

The chain uses TRBV7-9 and TRBJ2-3; 9 nucleotides match TRBD1. Germline V CDR1 and CDR2: SEHNR, FQNEAQ (reference sequence). V shed 6 bases and J 4 bases; nucleotides not matched to a gene: 5. The CDR3 contains 14 residues. CDR3 DNA: TGTGCCAGCAGGCAGGACAGGGGTGCAGATACGCAGTATTTT. It encodes CASRQDRGADTQYF.

The chain is built from TRBV6-5 and TRBJ1-5, with 7 bases that match TRBD1. V gave up 6 bases and J gave up 3 bases; unmatched junction bases: 8. The germline V gene encodes CDR1 MNHEY and CDR2 SVGAGI. The CDR3 totals 15 residues. In DNA form, the CDR3 reads TGTGCCAGCAGCCCGACAGGGAACTTCAATCAGCCCCAGCATTTT. Amino acids: CASSPTGNFNQPQHF.

V usage is TRBV19 and J usage is TRBJ1-2; 9 bases align to TRBD1. This CDR3 comprises 16 residues. Germline lookup yields CDR1 LNHDA and CDR2 SQIVND (reference sequence). V lost 6 bases and J lost 4; bases outside the gene matches: 12. In DNA form, the CDR3 reads TGTGCCAGTAGGCGAAGCGGGACAGGGCTCCCCTATGGCTACACCTTC. This codes for CASRRSGTGLPYGYTF.

The rearrangement links TRBV27 to TRBJ2-3; 8 positions match TRBD1. The J segment lost 2 bases and the V segment lost 3 bases, leaving 7 bases of the junction unmatched. This CDR3 has 16 amino acids. The germline gives CDR1 MNHEY, CDR2 SMNVEV (reference sequence). The CDR3 region is CASSLVRTGYTDTQYF. CDR3 DNA sequence: TGTGCCAGCAGTTTGGTGCGGACAGGGTACACAGATACGCAGTATTTT.

This chain joins TRBV4-2 and TRBJ1-4, with D possibly TRBD1 on 5 matching bases. CDR1 LGHNA and CDR2 YNFKEQ come from the germline V gene. V lost 2 bases and J lost 4, with 14 bases in between. This CDR3 is built from 16 residues. CDR3 bases: TGTGCCAGCAGCCAATACGACGGAGGGGTTAATGAAAAACTGTTTTTT. This encodes CASSQYDGGVNEKLFF.

The chain uses TRBV24-1 and TRBJ1-1, with 10 bases matching TRBD1. Germline-derived CDR1 and CDR2 are KGHDR and SFDVKD. V lost 5 bases, J lost 4 bases, and 9 bases stayed unmatched. The CDR3 is made up of 16 amino acids. This chain's CDR3 is CATSAGQGNLGTEAFF. The DNA of the CDR3 is TGTGCCACCAGTGCGGGACAGGGGAATCTAGGCACTGAAGCTTTCTTT.

The chain is built from TRBV19 and TRBJ2-7, with 9 bases that match TRBD2. CDR1 and CDR2 (germline): LNHDA, SQIVND (reference sequence). The CDR3 totals 13 residues. V dropped 6 bases and J dropped 5; count of bases not matched to a gene: 5. The CDR3 DNA sequence: TGTGCCAGTAGGCCAGCGGGAGGCGACGAGCAGTACTTC. Translating gives CASRPAGGDEQYF.

The chain combines TRBV7-9 with TRBJ1-1; 9 bases are a match to TRBD1. Germline V gene sequence: CDR1 SEHNR, CDR2 FQNEAQ (reference sequence). V lost 7 bases to trimming and J lost 0 bases; unmatched junction nucleotides: 9. The CDR3 loop spans 16 amino acids. The CDR3 spells CASTSTGGRVNTEAFF. CDR3 sequence (DNA): TGTGCCAGCACCTCAACAGGGGGCAGGGTGAACACTGAAGCTTTCTTT. Complete variable domain (other parts from reference TRBV7-9 and TRBJ1-1): DTGVSQNPRHKITKRGQNVTFRCDPISEHNRLYWYRQTLGQGPEFLTYFQNEAQLEKSRLLSDRFSAERPKGSFSTLEIQRTEQGDSAMYLCASTSTGGRVNTEAFFGQGTRLTVV.

CDR3 coding DNA: TGTGCCAGCAGTTACGGGGGGACCGGGGAGCTGTTTTTT. As protein: CASSYGGTGELFF. The chain carries TRBV6-5 and TRBJ2-2; D may be TRBD2 (6 bases). This CDR3 has 13 residues. Looked up from germline, CDR1 is MNHEY and CDR2 is SVGAGI. The ends were cut back, 2 bases at V and 5 bases at J, with 6 bases in the middle.

This clone was observed a single time. The CDR3 DNA reads as TGCAGTGCTAGTGAGCGGGCCCACCAAGAGACCCAGTACTTC. Translation gives CSASERAHQETQYF. V usage is TRBV20-1 and J usage is TRBJ2-5; TRBD2 is a possible D gene (6 bases). CDR1 and CDR2 (germline): DFQATT, SNEGSKA (reference sequence). The CDR3 length is 14 residues. Trimming removed 3 bases at V and 0 bases at J, with 11 bases between.

The rearrangement links TRBV14 to TRBJ1-2; D is possibly TRBD1 (5 bases). The CDR3 length is 14 residues. Germline CDR1 reads SGHDN; CDR2 reads FVKESK. The ends were cut back, 5 bases at V and 5 bases at J, with 15 bases in the middle. The CDR3 DNA sequence: TGTGCCAGCAGCACGGACACGAAGGGTTATGGCTACACCTTC. It encodes CASSTDTKGYGYTF.